This TCR beta chain was sequenced during a study of cytomegalovirus exposure and HLA in healthy donors (TCRdb year 2017). With respect to the entire study: In an earlier analysis of approximately 500 of the donors, approximately 260 Gb of sequence data and 95 million to 130 million unique TCR beta sequences from roughly 200 million T cells were reported. An early release covering some 640 HLA-typed donors comprised about 300 gigabases of sequencing data and about 90 million unique TCR sequences. Among the approximately 430 genotyped donors, about 83% belonged to the genetic ancestry cluster associated with self-reported Caucasian donors. The study aimed to test whether cataloging public T cell receptors could reveal signatures of past pathogen exposure. Using immunosequencing, the study profiled T cell repertoires from roughly 650 subjects and related those repertoires to cytomegalovirus serostatus. Along with the roughly 670-subject first cohort, a separate validation cohort of over a hundred different subjects was used. The study combined high-throughput TCR immunosequencing, statistical association of individual TCRs with disease status, and machine learning to predict cytomegalovirus infection status. In a later analysis, previously published TCR beta repertoires from about 640 donors were re-analyzed and high-resolution HLA genotyping was added so that TCR occurrence patterns could be studied. The later analysis used no new phenotypic data to find candidate immune exposures, relying instead on TCR beta sequences and their occurrence across donors. An earlier analysis of 587 of the donors used high-throughput TCR beta sequencing to judge whether each TCR beta V gene segment behaved as functional or pseudogenic. Donor age, sex, ethnicity and CMV serostatus were compiled alongside the repertoire data. Genome-wide SNP genotypes for about 65% of the 666 donors were used in a later genetic analysis, which treated that subset as a discovery cohort. All discovery cohort repertoires had been generated using a single sequencing platform. HLA typing included class I and class II loci at four-digit resolution. Typing coverage differed by locus: A, B, C, DRB1 and DQB1 were typed in roughly 620-640 donors, DQA1 in approximately 520, DPA1 in around 580, and DPB1 in just under 490. Four to six DR-DQ haplotypes were handled as single units for association and clustering, since linkage in the cohort was strong. Among a few hundred genotyped donors of the cohort, an average of approximately 250,000 unique TCR beta nucleotide sequences were sequenced per donor, around 18% of them non-productive. Findings and caveats that apply to the study as a whole: Most TCR sequences were seen in very few donors, while some public TCRs were found in many individuals. In this cohort, only TCR beta chains were sequenced, and detectable features were limited by the absence of alpha or paired-chain data. A later analysis associated about 18,000 TCR beta sequences with specific HLA alleles at a false discovery rate of 0.05. For the cohort, immune exposure information was limited to CMV serostatus. Compared with equally common non-associated chains, HLA-associated TCR beta chains in a later analysis were more clonally expanded and had lower generation probabilities. A cluster of highly shared sequence variants was judged likely to represent a technical artifact of the sequencing pipeline. Roughly 17 rarely observed V segments, including chromosome 9 orphons, were excluded from the earlier analysis of a few hundred of the donors because counts were too low. A later analysis reported that several top co-occurrence clusters appeared linked to parvovirus B19, influenza, CMV and Epstein-Barr virus. The study listed over 150 TCR beta chains as associated with cytomegalovirus. A few of the identified cytomegalovirus-associated TCR beta chains were confirmed in vitro to be specific for cytomegalovirus antigens. Correlated functional status among segregating V segments might reflect linkage disequilibrium, but an unknown experimental factor could not be ruled out. A later analysis found that TCR association rates varied across HLA loci, with DRB1 alleles showing the most associated TCRs and HLA-C alleles the fewest. A further reported finding was that TCR beta sequences accurately predicted the HLA-A and HLA-B alleles for most subjects in the first cohort. When HLA alleles, especially DR and DQ, strongly co-occurred, attributing TCR associations to individual alleles was difficult. In an earlier analysis of around 500 of the donors, most TCR beta V segments appeared in productive rearrangements about 87% or about 30% of the time, broadly matching IMGT annotations. An association between a missense DCLRE1C variant and V-gene and J-gene trimming of TCR beta chains was found in a later genetic analysis and replicated in an independent cohort. Because some donors lacked HLA typing at each locus, the association tests relied only on the typed subset. Cytomegalovirus status was reported to be diagnosed by the classifier with high specificity and sensitivity in both the original and validation cohorts. It was suggested by the authors that the approach could potentially be generalized to other disease states and immunological phenotypes. Presence/absence analyses assumed roughly uniform sequencing depth across donors, an assumption that may not hold. According to a later analysis, most CMV-associated TCR beta chains appeared to be HLA-restricted, and the HLA associations seemed to be driven largely by CMV exposure. In a later genetic analysis, fewer N-insertions in productive TCRs were reported among donors in an Asian-associated ancestry cluster than the roughly 670-donor mean.

In total, 600 or so healthy bone marrow donors made up the cohort. At the time of sampling, all cohort members were nominally healthy, though unrecorded immune exposures were likely present. The donor tested CMV seropositive, placing the donor among the 289 seropositive members of the cohort. Each donor provided a peripheral blood sample, and peripheral blood mononuclear cells were used for TCR beta sequencing. The Qiagen DNeasy Blood Extraction Kit was used to extract genomic DNA from the blood cell samples. Preparation of the library involved the immunoSEQ multiplex PCR assay. For the multiplex PCR, a mixture combining 60 forward primers for TCR Vbeta segments and 13 reverse primers for TCR Jbeta segments was used. The CDR3 region of rearranged TCR beta genes was amplified from genomic DNA by a multiplex PCR assay. The amplified TCR beta libraries were sequenced on the Illumina HiSeq System as 87-base-pair reads. The paper's data handling went like this. A later analysis tallied about 77 million unique TCR beta chains across the 666 repertoires, and around 9.9 million of those chains were shared by two or more donors. Raw reads were error-corrected and collapsed into unique sequences with a nearest-neighbor algorithm that merged closely related sequences to remove PCR and sequencing errors. V, D and J gene segments were assigned by aligning CDR3 sequences to IMGT reference sequences. For a sequence to be retained, at least a six-nucleotide match to both a V gene segment and a J gene segment was required. Rearrangements were classified as productive when the CDR3 lacked stop codons and remained in frame with V and J, and all other rearrangements were classified as non-productive. CDR3 was defined by IMGT convention, running from the second conserved V-encoded cysteine to the conserved J-encoded phenylalanine. The earlier analysis of a few hundred of the donors excluded any sequence lacking an unambiguous match to a single V gene segment. An earlier analysis of several hundred of the donors classified V segments as functional when productive rearrangements were above 56.7% and as segregating when the standard deviation between donors was above 5%. A statistical classification framework was built for diagnosing cytomegalovirus status from the catalog of TCR beta chain sequences. In a later analysis, V and J genes were assigned by comparing TCR nucleotide sequences against IMGT/GENE-DB human TR gene sequences. In a later analysis, CDR3 sequences and most-parsimonious VDJ recombination scenarios were assigned using the TCRdist pipeline. In a later analysis, each TCR beta chain was defined by its CDR3 amino acid sequence together with its V-gene family, and reads lacking a unique V-gene family were excluded. To address suspected cross-contamination and a sequencing artifact, a later analysis removed 450 to 700 highly shared, low-generation-probability nucleotide sequences. For each public chain, a later analysis derived a clonal expansion index from normalized ranks of inferred template counts within each repertoire. In a later analysis, generation probabilities were computed with a VDJ recombination model fitted to out-of-frame rearrangements, and the resulting probabilities were checked against IGoR. A later analysis scored TCR-TCR, TCR-HLA and TCR-CMV co-occurrence with hypergeometric tests, applying a repertoire-size bias correction to TCR pairs. To estimate false discovery rates, a later analysis permuted the HLA or CMV assignments 20 times. In a later analysis, co-occurring TCRs were grouped using DBSCAN, and TCRdist sequence similarity was added for clustering within HLA-allele-positive subsets. Repertoires with fewer than 30,000 or more than 120,000 public chains were left out of co-occurrence clustering, as were five repertoires with anomalous nucleotide sharing. Here the immuneACCESS table is served through TCRdb, limited to in-frame sequences with V and J called. Missing clones are a known gap in these copies; in checked studies unresolved V genes cover under half, and the rest lacks a known reason. That table furnishes V, J and clone size, whereas the DNA furnished D and trimming. This sample lists roughly 150,000 clones; more than 75% were detected once. The ten largest clones represent 2.5% of the sample.

Regarding this clone: Its antigen is unknown. Sequence at one end of the junction differs from germline and may be a read error. Other DNA sequences from this sample encode an identical CDR3 as well.

The receptor was isolated from a man in his thirties or forties in good health and CMV-seropositive. The sequencing sample was made of PBMCs.

The CDR3 reads CASSLGLPGANVLTF. The DNA sequence follows: TGTGCCAGTAGCTTAGGGCTGCCCGGGGCCAACGTCCTGACTTTC. The sequence links TRBV7-2 to TRBJ2-6; the D gene assignment is ambiguous. Based on the germline V gene, the CDR1 and CDR2 sequences are SGHTA and FQGNSA. Taken from cysteine to phenylalanine, the CDR3 has 15 residues. Of all the DNA, just the CDR3 is kept, 45 bases in frame from base 1.